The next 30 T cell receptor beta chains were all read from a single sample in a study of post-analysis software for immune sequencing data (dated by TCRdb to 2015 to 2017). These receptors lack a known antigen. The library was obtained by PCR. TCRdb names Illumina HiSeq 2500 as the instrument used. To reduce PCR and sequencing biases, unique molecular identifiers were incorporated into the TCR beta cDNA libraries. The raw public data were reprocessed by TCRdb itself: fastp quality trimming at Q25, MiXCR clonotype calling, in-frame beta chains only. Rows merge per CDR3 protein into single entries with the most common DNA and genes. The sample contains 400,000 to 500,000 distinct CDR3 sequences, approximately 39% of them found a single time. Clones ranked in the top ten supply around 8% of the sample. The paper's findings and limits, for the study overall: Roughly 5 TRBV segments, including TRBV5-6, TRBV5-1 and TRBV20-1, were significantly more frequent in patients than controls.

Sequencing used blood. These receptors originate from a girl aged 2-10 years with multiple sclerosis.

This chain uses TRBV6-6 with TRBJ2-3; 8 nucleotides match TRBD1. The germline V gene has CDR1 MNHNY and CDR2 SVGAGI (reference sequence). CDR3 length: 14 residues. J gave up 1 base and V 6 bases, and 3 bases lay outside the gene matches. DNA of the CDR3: TGTGCCAGCAGGATACAGGGGGGCACAGATACGCAGTATTTT. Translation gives CASRIQGGTDTQYF.

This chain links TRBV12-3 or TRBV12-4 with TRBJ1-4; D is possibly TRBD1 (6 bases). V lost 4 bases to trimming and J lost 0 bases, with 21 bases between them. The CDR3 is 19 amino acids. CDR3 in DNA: TGTGCCAGCAGTTCCCCCTTAGGACAGCATCAGGCAACTAATGAAAAACTGTTTTTT. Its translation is CASSSPLGQHQATNEKLFF.

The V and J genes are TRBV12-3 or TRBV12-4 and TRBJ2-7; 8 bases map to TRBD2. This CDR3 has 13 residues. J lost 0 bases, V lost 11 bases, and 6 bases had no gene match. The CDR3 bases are TGTGCCGTCGGGAGGGGGAGCTCCTACGAGCAGTACTTC. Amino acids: CAVGRGSSYEQYF.

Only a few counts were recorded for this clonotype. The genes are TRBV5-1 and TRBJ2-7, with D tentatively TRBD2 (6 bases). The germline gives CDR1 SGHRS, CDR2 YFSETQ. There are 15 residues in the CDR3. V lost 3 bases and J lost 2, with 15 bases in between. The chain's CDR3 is CASSSGGASTYEQYF. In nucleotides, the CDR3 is TGCGCCAGCAGCTCCGGGGGAGCCTCAACCTACGAGCAGTACTTC.

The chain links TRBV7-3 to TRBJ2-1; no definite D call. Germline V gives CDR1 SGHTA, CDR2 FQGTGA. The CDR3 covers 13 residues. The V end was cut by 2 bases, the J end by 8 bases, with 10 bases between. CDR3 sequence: CASSLGAGYEQFF. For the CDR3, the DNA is TGTGCCAGCAGCTTAGGAGCTGGTTATGAGCAGTTCTTC.

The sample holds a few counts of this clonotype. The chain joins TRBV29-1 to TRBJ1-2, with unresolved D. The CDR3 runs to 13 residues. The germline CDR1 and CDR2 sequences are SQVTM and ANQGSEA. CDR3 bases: TGCAGTGTGGAACTGGGGTGGAGAGAAGGCTACACCTTC. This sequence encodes CSVELGWREGYTF.

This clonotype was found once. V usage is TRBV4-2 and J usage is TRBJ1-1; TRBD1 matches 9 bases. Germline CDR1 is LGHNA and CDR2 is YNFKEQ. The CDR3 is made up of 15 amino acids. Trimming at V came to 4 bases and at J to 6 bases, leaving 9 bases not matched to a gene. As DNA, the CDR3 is TGTGCCAGCAGCCCCCGCGAACGGGACAGGGCTGAAGCTTTCTTT. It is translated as CASSPRERDRAEAFF.

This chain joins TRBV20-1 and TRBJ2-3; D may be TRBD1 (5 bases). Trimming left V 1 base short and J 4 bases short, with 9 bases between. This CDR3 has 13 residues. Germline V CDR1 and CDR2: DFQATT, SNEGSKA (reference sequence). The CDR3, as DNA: TGCAGTGCTAGAGTACCAGGGCCAGATACGCAGTATTTT. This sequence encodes CSARVPGPDTQYF.

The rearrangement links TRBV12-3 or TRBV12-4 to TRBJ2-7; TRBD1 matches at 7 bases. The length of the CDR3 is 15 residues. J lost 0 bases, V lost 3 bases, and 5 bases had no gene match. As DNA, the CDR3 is TGTGCCAGCAGTTTTTGGGACAGAAGCTCCTACGAGCAGTACTTC. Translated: CASSFWDRSSYEQYF.

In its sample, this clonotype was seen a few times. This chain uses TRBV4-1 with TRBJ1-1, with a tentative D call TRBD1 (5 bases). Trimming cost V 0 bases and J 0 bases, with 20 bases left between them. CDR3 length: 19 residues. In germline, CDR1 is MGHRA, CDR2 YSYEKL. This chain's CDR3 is CASSQDPETGDVMNTEAFF. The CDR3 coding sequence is TGCGCCAGCAGCCAAGATCCAGAGACGGGGGATGTAATGAACACTGAAGCTTTCTTT.

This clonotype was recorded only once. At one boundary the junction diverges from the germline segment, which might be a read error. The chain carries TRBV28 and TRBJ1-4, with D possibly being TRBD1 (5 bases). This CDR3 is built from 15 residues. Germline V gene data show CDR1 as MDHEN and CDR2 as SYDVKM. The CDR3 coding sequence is TGTGCCAGCAGTTTATGGGGGGGAACTAATGAAAAACGGTTTTTT. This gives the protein CASSLWGGTNEKRFF.

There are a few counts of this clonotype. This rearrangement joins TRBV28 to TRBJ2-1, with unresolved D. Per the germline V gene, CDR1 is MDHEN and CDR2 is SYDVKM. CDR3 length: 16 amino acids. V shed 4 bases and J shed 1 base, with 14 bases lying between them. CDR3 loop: CASSWIPDGSYNEQFF. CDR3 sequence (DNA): TGTGCCAGCAGTTGGATCCCGGACGGATCCTACAATGAGCAGTTCTTC.

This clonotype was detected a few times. The CDR3 loop reads CASSTPSGNEQFF. CDR3 nucleotide sequence: TGTGCCAGCAGTACACCTAGCGGTAATGAGCAGTTCTTC. The J gene is TRBJ2-1, the V gene TRBV6-5, with TRBD2 matching 7 bases. V shed 5 bases and J 7 bases; nucleotides not matched to a gene: 5. Germline lookup yields CDR1 MNHEY and CDR2 SVGAGI. The CDR3 consists of 13 residues.

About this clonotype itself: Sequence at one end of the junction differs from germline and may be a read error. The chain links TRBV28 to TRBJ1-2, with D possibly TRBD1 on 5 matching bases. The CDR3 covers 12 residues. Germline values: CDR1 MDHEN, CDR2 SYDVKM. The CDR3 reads CAGSLRQYGYTF. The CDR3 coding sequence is TGTGCCGGCAGTTTGAGACAGTATGGCTACACCTTC.

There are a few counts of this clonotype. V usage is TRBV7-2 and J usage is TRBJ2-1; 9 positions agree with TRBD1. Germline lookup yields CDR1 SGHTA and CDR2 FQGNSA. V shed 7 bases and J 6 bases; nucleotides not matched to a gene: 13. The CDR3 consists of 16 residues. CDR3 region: CASTPKGQGNRNEQFF. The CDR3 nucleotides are TGTGCCAGCACCCCCAAGGGACAGGGAAATCGCAATGAGCAGTTCTTC.

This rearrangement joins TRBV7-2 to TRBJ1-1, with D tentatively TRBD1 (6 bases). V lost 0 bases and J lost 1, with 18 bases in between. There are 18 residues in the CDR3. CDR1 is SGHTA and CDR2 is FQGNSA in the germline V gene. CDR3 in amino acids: CASSLARRSTGQNTEAFF. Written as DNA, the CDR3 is TGTGCCAGCAGCTTAGCTCGGAGGTCTACGGGACAGAACACTGAAGCTTTCTTT.

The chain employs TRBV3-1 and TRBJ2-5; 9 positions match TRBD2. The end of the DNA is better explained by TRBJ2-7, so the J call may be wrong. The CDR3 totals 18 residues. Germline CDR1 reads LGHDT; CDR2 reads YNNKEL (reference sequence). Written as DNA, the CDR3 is TGTGCCAGCAGTCGGTTGCGTCTAGCGGGAATCGGAGACTACGAGCAGTACTTC. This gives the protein CASSRLRLAGIGDYEQYF.

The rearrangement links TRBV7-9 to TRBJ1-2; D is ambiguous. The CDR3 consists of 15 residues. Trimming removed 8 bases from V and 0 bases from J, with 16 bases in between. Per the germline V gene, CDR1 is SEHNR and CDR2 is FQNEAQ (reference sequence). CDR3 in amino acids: CASSALDWANYGYTF. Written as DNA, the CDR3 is TGTGCCAGCTCTGCCCTGGACTGGGCTAACTATGGCTACACCTTC.

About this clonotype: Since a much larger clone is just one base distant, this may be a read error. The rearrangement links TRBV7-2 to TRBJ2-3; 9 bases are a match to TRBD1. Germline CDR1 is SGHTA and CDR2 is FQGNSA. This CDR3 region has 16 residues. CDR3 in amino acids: CAGSSPDRGLTDTQYF. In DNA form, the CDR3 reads TGTGCCGGCAGCTCCCCGGACAGGGGTTTAACAGATACGCAGTATTTT.

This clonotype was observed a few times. The CDR3 reads CASSLDQLAGALSYEQYF. The CDR3 bases are TGTGCCAGCAGCTTAGATCAGTTGGCGGGGGCCCTCTCCTACGAGCAGTACTTC. V gene TRBV11-2 combines with J gene TRBJ2-7; D possibly corresponds to TRBD2 (7 bases). The V gene's germline CDR1 is SGHAT and CDR2 FQNNGV. Trimming removed 0 bases at V and 0 bases at J, with 18 bases between. The CDR3 totals 18 residues.

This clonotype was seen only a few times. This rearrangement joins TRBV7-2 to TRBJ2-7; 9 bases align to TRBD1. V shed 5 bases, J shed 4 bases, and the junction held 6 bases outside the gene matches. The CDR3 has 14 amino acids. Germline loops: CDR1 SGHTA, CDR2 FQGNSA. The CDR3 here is CASSQPGTGYEQYF. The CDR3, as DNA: TGTGCCAGCAGCCAGCCCGGGACAGGGTACGAGCAGTACTTC.

The DNA of the CDR3 is TGCGCCAGCAAGTATAGCGGCCCGGTGGATACGCAGTATTTT. Its protein product is CASKYSGPVDTQYF. The chain carries TRBV5-1 and TRBJ2-3; tentative D call: TRBD2 (6 bases). V was clipped by 6 bases and J by 6 bases, with 17 bases between them. CDR1 SGHRS and CDR2 YFSETQ come from the germline V gene. The CDR3 is 14 amino acids.

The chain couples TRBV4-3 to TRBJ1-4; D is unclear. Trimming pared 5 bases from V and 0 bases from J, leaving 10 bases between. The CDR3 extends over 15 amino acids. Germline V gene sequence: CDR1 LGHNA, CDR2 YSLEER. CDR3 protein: CASSWNSATNEKLFF. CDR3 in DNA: TGCGCCAGCAGCTGGAATTCCGCAACTAATGAAAAACTGTTTTTT.

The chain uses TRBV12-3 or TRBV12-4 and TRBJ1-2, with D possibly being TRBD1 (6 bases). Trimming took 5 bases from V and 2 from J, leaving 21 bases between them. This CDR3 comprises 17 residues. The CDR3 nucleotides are TGTGCCAGCAGTCTGACTTCCGGGACATTTATAAACTATGGCTACACCTTC. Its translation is CASSLTSGTFINYGYTF.

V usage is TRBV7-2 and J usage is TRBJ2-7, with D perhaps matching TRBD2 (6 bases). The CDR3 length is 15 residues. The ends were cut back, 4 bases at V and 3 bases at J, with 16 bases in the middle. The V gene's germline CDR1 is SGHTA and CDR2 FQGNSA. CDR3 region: CASSSPSGTLYEQYF. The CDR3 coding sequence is TGTGCCAGCAGCTCCCCCTCCGGGACTCTCTACGAGCAGTACTTC.

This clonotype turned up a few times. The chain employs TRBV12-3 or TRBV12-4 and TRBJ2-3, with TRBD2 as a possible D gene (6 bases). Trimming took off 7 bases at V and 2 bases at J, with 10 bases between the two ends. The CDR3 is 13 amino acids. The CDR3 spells CASTGGNTDTQYF. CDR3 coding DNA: TGTGCCAGCACTGGGGGGAACACAGATACGCAGTATTTT.

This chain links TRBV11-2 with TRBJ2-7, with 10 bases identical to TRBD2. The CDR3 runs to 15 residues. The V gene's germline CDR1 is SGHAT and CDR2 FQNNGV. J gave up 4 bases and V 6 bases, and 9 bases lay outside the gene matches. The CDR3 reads CASSPPSGGPYEQYF. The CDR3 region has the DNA TGTGCCAGCAGTCCACCTAGCGGGGGACCTTACGAGCAGTACTTC.

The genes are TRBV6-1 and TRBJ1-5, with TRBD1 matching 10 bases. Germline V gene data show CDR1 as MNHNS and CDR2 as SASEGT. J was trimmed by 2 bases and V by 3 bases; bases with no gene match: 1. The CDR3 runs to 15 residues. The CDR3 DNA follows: TGTGCCAGCAGTGACGGACAGGGGGGCAATCAGCCCCAGCATTTT. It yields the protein CASSDGQGGNQPQHF.

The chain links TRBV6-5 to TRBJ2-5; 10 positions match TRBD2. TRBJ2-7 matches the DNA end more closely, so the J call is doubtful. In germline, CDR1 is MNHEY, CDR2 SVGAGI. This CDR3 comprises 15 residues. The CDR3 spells CASSYVAGGSDEQYF. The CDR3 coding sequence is TGTGCCAGCAGTTACGTAGCGGGAGGCTCGGACGAGCAGTACTTC.

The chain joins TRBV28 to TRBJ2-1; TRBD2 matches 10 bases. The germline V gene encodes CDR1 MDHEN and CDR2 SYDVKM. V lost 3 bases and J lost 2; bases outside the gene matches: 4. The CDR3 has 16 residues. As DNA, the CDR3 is TGTGCCAGCAGTTTTGGGAGCGGGGGGGCCTACAATGAGCAGTTCTTC. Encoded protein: CASSFGSGGAYNEQFF. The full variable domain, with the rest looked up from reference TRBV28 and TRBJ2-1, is DVKVTQSSRYLVKRTGEKVFLECVQDMDHENMFWYRQDPGLGLRLIYFSYDVKMKEKGDIPEGYSVSREKKERFSLILESASTNQTSMYLCASSFGSGGAYNEQFFGPGTRLTVL.